This T cell receptor beta chain was captured by sequencing in a study of CD4 T cells in relation to SARS-CoV-2 and coronaviruses. Study background: After nine to eleven days of antigen culture, PBMC TCR beta CDR3s were sequenced. No peptide or an HIV-1 Nef peptide pool served as negative control.

This clone was seen a handful of times. Its antigen is still unknown. The unexposed donors gave CD4+ T cells in about 2010-2019, prior to COVID-19. CD4+ T cells were isolated from the cells after less than 13 days of culture. Only in-frame clones appear in the TCRdb table, and some are missing; sequencing was by immunoSEQ multiplex PCR. In the table there are roughly 30,000 clones, 70% to 85% of which are singletons. The specimen sequenced was CD4+ T cells from PBMCs, cultured in vitro. The clonotype comes from a human donor in good health.

The CDR3 region has the DNA TGTGCCAGCAGCTTAGAGGGGACAGGTTTTTCACCCCTCCACTTT. It specifies CASSLEGTGFSPLHF. The genes are TRBV7-3 and TRBJ1-6, with 8 bases lining up with TRBD1. Germline trimming cut 2 bases from V and 9 bases from J; bases unmatched to any gene: 6. CDR1 is SGHTA, CDR2 FQGTGA, per germline. The CDR3 sequence is 15 residues long.